Each of the 28 T cell receptor beta chains below was sequenced from the same sample in a study of beta chain features in type 1 diabetes. Study-level findings and limits: Moderate but significant shortening of TCRB CDR3s was recorded in all four CD4+ subsets from Type 1 diabetes patients.

The sequenced template was cDNA made from the entire isolated RNA. Generated by immunoSEQ multiplex PCR, the TCRdb table keeps only in-frame clones and is missing some. The sample includes 150,000 to 200,000 clones, 7.5% to 9.5% of them seen just once. What these receptors recognize is not known. The sample taken for sequencing was central memory CD4+ T cells from blood. Receptors were obtained from a woman younger than 30 with type 1 diabetes.

The genes are TRBV29-1 and TRBJ2-1; TRBD2 aligns across 9 bases. Germline CDR1 is SQVTM and CDR2 is ANQGSEA. V lost 4 bases, J lost 3 bases, and 4 bases stayed unmatched. The CDR3 is 14 residues long. Here the CDR3 DNA reads TGCAGCGTTGTGGCGGGAGGGGGCTACAATGAGCAGTTCTTC. Protein product: CSVVAGGGYNEQFF.

The rearrangement uses TRBV7-6 and TRBJ2-7; TRBD2 matches at 12 bases. The CDR3 is 17 amino acids. V shed 2 bases, J shed 0 bases, and the junction held 5 bases outside the gene matches. In germline, CDR1 is SGHVS, CDR2 FNYEAQ. The CDR3 region has the DNA TGTGCCAGCAGCTTAACTAGCGGGAGGCTAAGCTCCTACGAGCAGTACTTC. This encodes CASSLTSGRLSSYEQYF.

This clone was detected ten times or more. The chain has TRBV7-2 and TRBJ2-5; TRBD2 agrees at 9 bases. This CDR3 is built from 15 residues. Germline V lookup: CDR1 SGHTA, CDR2 FQGNSA. J was trimmed by 5 bases and V by 2 bases; bases with no gene match: 6. The CDR3 DNA follows: TGTGCCAGCAGCTTAAGGGCGGGAGGGCCTGAGACCCAGTACTTC. Its protein is CASSLRAGGPETQYF.

This clone was detected only a few times. The rearrangement links TRBV5-6 to TRBJ2-1, with TRBD2 matching 11 bases. The CDR3 consists of 16 residues. V lost 4 bases, J lost 8 bases, and 11 bases stayed unmatched. CDR1 SGHDT and CDR2 YYEEEE come from the germline V gene. CDR3 in amino acids: CASSPLAGGRLDEQFF. DNA for the CDR3: TGTGCCAGCAGCCCTTTAGCGGGAGGGCGTTTGGATGAGCAGTTCTTC.

This clone has a handful of counts. The V call is TRBV30, the J call TRBJ2-7; maybe TRBD2 (7 bases). Looked up from germline, CDR1 is GTSNPN and CDR2 is SVGIG (reference sequence). The CDR3 is made up of 16 amino acids. V lost 1 base, J lost 7 bases, and 23 bases lay in between. The chain's CDR3 is CAWSAGGLGGAEEQYF. The CDR3 DNA is TGTGCCTGGAGTGCCGGGGGTTTGGGGGGGGCAGAAGAGCAGTACTTC.

This clone was counted a few times. The genes are TRBV11-2 and TRBJ2-1; 12 bases agree with TRBD2. There are 15 residues in the CDR3. V gave up 5 bases and J gave up 6 bases; unmatched junction bases: 5. Germline V gene sequence: CDR1 SGHAT, CDR2 FQNNGV. The DNA for the CDR3 is TGTGCCAGCAGCAAAACTAGCGGGGGGCCCAATGAGCAGTTCTTC. It codes for CASSKTSGGPNEQFF.

The rearrangement uses TRBV9 and TRBJ2-2; 7 bases agree with TRBD1. Looked up from germline, CDR1 is SGDLS and CDR2 is YYNGEE. This CDR3 is built from 15 residues. With 3 bases clipped from V and 6 bases from J, the junction kept 8 bases outside the gene matches. The CDR3 spells CASSETGFRSGELFF. DNA of the CDR3: TGTGCCAGCAGCGAGACAGGGTTCAGGTCCGGGGAGCTGTTTTTT.

The chain combines TRBV19 with TRBJ2-7, with 7 bases fitting TRBD2. Losses at the gene ends were 3 bases for V and 3 bases for J; bases not matched to a gene: 2. Germline CDR1 is LNHDA and CDR2 is SQIVND (reference sequence). CDR3 length equals 13 residues. CDR3: CASSIRTSYEQYF. CDR3 DNA: TGTGCCAGTAGTATTCGGACTAGCTACGAGCAGTACTTC.

This sequence joins TRBV6-5 and TRBJ1-1; TRBD1 matches at 8 bases. This CDR3 contains 15 residues. CDR1 and CDR2 from the germline V gene are MNHEY and SVGAGI. The J segment lost 0 bases and the V segment lost 7 bases, leaving 7 bases of the junction unmatched. CDR3 nucleotide sequence: TGTGCCAGCATACCGGGACAGGACCTGAACACTGAAGCTTTCTTT. It codes for CASIPGQDLNTEAFF.

The gene calls are TRBV30 and TRBJ2-1; D remains ambiguous. CDR3 length: 12 residues. Germline V lookup: CDR1 GTSNPN, CDR2 SVGIG (reference sequence). CDR3 DNA sequence: TGTGCGGGTGACATCTCCTACAATGAGCAGTTCTTC. The encoded protein is CAGDISYNEQFF.

This clone has a handful of counts. This chain joins TRBV15 and TRBJ2-1, with 10 bases fitting TRBD2. The CDR3 is made up of 15 amino acids. J gave up 10 bases and V 2 bases, and 8 bases lay outside the gene matches. From germline, CDR1 is LNHNV and CDR2 YYDKDF (reference sequence). The DNA for the CDR3 is TGTGCCACCAGCAGACTAGCGGGAGTAGGTCGGGAGCAGTTCTTC. Translating gives CATSRLAGVGREQFF.

This clone was counted a few times. This rearrangement joins TRBV25-1 to TRBJ1-5; no reliable D call. The CDR3 extends over 13 amino acids. Germline values: CDR1 MGHDK, CDR2 SYGVNS. The germline V and J ends were trimmed by 4 bases and 2 bases, with 6 bases remaining between them. The chain's CDR3 is CASSVQGNQPQHF. The CDR3 DNA follows: TGTGCCAGCAGTGTCCAGGGCAATCAGCCCCAGCATTTT. The full variable domain, completed using reference TRBV25-1 and TRBJ1-5, is EADIYQTPRYLVIGTGKKITLECSQTMGHDKMYWYQQDPGMELHLIHYSYGVNSTEKGDLSSESTVSRIRTEHFPLTLESARPSHTSQYLCASSVQGNQPQHFGDGTRLSIL.

This chain joins TRBV4-3 and TRBJ1-2; D remains ambiguous. The CDR3 consists of 12 residues. Looked up from germline, CDR1 is LGHNA and CDR2 is YSLEER. The V gene lost 0 bases and the J gene lost 11 bases, with 10 bases spanning the gap. CDR3 protein: CASSQDVGAYTF. The CDR3 DNA reads TGCGCCAGCAGCCAAGATGTGGGAGCTTACACCTTC.

The J gene is TRBJ2-3, the V gene TRBV11-3; a possible D gene is TRBD1 (5 bases). CDR1 SGHNT and CDR2 YENEEA come from the germline V gene. The CDR3 sequence is 12 residues long. With 6 bases removed from V and 6 bases from J, the gap between germline ends came to 10 bases. The CDR3 is CASRTGGDTQYF. The DNA of the CDR3 is TGTGCCAGCAGAACAGGTGGTGATACGCAGTATTTT.

This clone has more than one count but fewer than ten. The chain couples TRBV2 to TRBJ2-7, with a tentative D call TRBD1 (5 bases). CDR3 length: 14 amino acids. The V gene lost 5 bases and the J gene lost 2 bases, with 13 bases spanning the gap. Germline V gene lookup returns CDR1 SNHLY and CDR2 FYNNEI. CDR3: CASSRAGLAYEQYF. The CDR3 nucleotides are TGTGCCAGCAGTAGGGCAGGGCTTGCCTACGAGCAGTACTTC.

The chain uses TRBV9 and TRBJ1-4; 11 bases match TRBD1. J lost 7 bases, V lost 3 bases, and 5 bases had no gene match. Germline V gives CDR1 SGDLS, CDR2 YYNGEE. The CDR3 is made up of 15 amino acids. The CDR3 protein is CASSDPGQGVEKLFF. CDR3 DNA sequence: TGTGCCAGCAGCGACCCGGGACAGGGGGTTGAAAAACTGTTTTTT. Full variable domain (outside the CDR3, taken from reference TRBV9 and TRBJ1-4): DSGVTQTPKHLITATGQRVTLRCSPRSGDLSVYWYQQSLDQGLQFLIQYYNGEERAKGNILERFSAQQFPDLHSELNLSSLELGDSALYFCASSDPGQGVEKLFFGSGTQLSVL.

CDR3 protein: CASSPDTNQPQHF. CDR3 sequence (DNA): TGTGCCAGCAGCCCGGACACCAATCAGCCCCAGCATTTT. J is TRBJ1-5 and V is TRBV7-6; possible D gene TRBD1, 5 bases. The germline CDR1 and CDR2 sequences are SGHVS and FNYEAQ. There are 13 residues in the CDR3. Trimming shortened V by 5 bases and J by 3 bases, and 8 bases separated the two germline ends.

Here the CDR3 reads CASSGTGHGYTF. Written as DNA, the CDR3 is TGTGCCAGCAGCGGGACAGGGCATGGCTACACCTTC. The chain carries TRBV28 and TRBJ1-2; 9 bases agree with TRBD1. Germline V gene sequence: CDR1 MDHEN, CDR2 SYDVKM. The CDR3 is 12 amino acids. The ends lost 6 bases at V and 6 bases at J; junction bases unmatched: 2.

The chain combines TRBV27 with TRBJ2-1, with 7 bases identical to TRBD1. This CDR3 comprises 15 residues. The J segment lost 5 bases and the V segment lost 7 bases, leaving 11 bases of the junction unmatched. CDR1 is MNHEY, CDR2 SMNVEV, per germline (reference sequence). The CDR3 bases are TGTGCCAGCACCTTAGGGGGACAGATACACAATGAGCAGTTCTTC. Translating gives CASTLGGQIHNEQFF.

Written as DNA, the CDR3 is TGTGCCAGCAGCTTAAGTAGCGGCCAAGAGACCCAGTACTTC. Translating it yields CASSLSSGQETQYF. The chain is built from TRBV11-2 and TRBJ2-5; D is perhaps TRBD2 (6 bases). Per the germline V gene, CDR1 is SGHAT and CDR2 is FQNNGV. The CDR3 has 14 residues. Trimming stripped 2 bases from V and 1 base from J, with 8 bases between. The whole variable domain, remainder taken from reference TRBV11-2 and TRBJ2-5, is EAGVAQSPRYKIIEKRQSVAFWCNPISGHATLYWYQQILGQGPKLLIQFQNNGVVDDSQLPKDRFSAERLKGVDSTLKIQPAKLEDSAVYLCASSLSSGQETQYFGPGTRLLVL.

This clone turned up a few times. The chain recombines TRBV18 with TRBJ1-5; 10 bases are shared with TRBD1. Germline V gene data show CDR1 as KGHSH and CDR2 as LQKENI. V lost 3 bases to trimming and J lost 6 bases; unmatched junction nucleotides: 5. The CDR3 runs to 15 residues. The CDR3 bases are TGTGCCAGCTCACCGGGGACAGGGGTGGGTCAGCCCCAGCATTTT. It translates to CASSPGTGVGQPQHF.

This chain joins TRBV5-5 and TRBJ1-6, with 8 bases identical to TRBD1. Germline trimming cut 4 bases from V and 6 bases from J; bases unmatched to any gene: 6. The CDR3 runs to 15 residues. CDR1 SGHKS and CDR2 YYEKEE come from the germline V gene (reference sequence). CDR3 nucleotides: TGTGCCAGCAGCGGAAGGACAGGGAGTAATTCACCCCTCCACTTT. Protein: CASSGRTGSNSPLHF.

This sequence joins TRBV29-1 and TRBJ2-1; 7 bases agree with TRBD1. The CDR3 consists of 16 residues. Germline CDR1 and CDR2: SQVTM and ANQGSEA. Germline trimming cut 8 bases from V and 5 bases from J; bases unmatched to any gene: 18. The CDR3 coding sequence is TGCAGCATGGGACGTCTGACAGGGATCGACCACAATGAGCAGTTCTTC. This sequence encodes CSMGRLTGIDHNEQFF.

Only a few counts were recorded for this clone. The V and J genes are TRBV11-2 and TRBJ2-5; tentative D call: TRBD2 (6 bases). The CDR3 consists of 15 residues. CDR1 SGHAT and CDR2 FQNNGV come from the germline V gene. Trimming left V 3 bases short and J 0 bases short, with 11 bases between. The CDR3 spells CASSFGGGHQETQYF. Here the CDR3 DNA reads TGTGCCAGCAGCTTCGGGGGAGGACACCAAGAGACCCAGTACTTC. Variable domain in full (rest from reference TRBV11-2 and TRBJ2-5): EAGVAQSPRYKIIEKRQSVAFWCNPISGHATLYWYQQILGQGPKLLIQFQNNGVVDDSQLPKDRFSAERLKGVDSTLKIQPAKLEDSAVYLCASSFGGGHQETQYFGPGTRLLVL.

This clone has at least ten counts. This rearrangement joins TRBV5-1 to TRBJ1-5, with TRBD1 matching 8 bases. The CDR3 is 14 amino acids. The V segment lost 3 bases and the J segment 6 bases; nucleotides outside the gene matches: 5. The germline CDR1 and CDR2 sequences are SGHRS and YFSETQ. For the CDR3, the DNA is TGCGCCAGCAGCTCTTCAGGGGGCCGTCAGCCCCAGCATTTT. Translation gives CASSSSGGRQPQHF.

The rearrangement joins TRBV7-2 to TRBJ1-5; the match to TRBD1 covers 9 bases. With 5 bases clipped from V and 4 bases from J, the junction kept 9 bases outside the gene matches. CDR1 is SGHTA and CDR2 is FQGNSA in the germline V gene. This CDR3 region has 16 residues. In nucleotides, the CDR3 is TGTGCCAGCAGCGGACAAGGGACAGGGTCGAATCAGCCCCAGCATTTT. This translates into CASSGQGTGSNQPQHF. The full variable domain, with the rest looked up from reference TRBV7-2 and TRBJ1-5, is GAGVSQSPSNKVTEKGKDVELRCDPISGHTALYWYRQSLGQGLEFLIYFQGNSAPDKSGLPSDRFSAERTGGSVSTLTIQRTQQEDSAVYLCASSGQGTGSNQPQHFGDGTRLSIL.

This clone turned up a few times. Other DNA sequences in the same sample also yield this CDR3. DNA of the CDR3: TGCAGCGTTGGTAGGGGCGGGAACACTGAAGCTTTCTTT. Protein sequence: CSVGRGGNTEAFF. This chain connects TRBV29-1 to TRBJ1-1; possible D gene TRBD1, 5 bases. V was clipped by 4 bases and J by 1 base, with 10 bases between them. The germline gives CDR1 SQVTM, CDR2 ANQGSEA. The CDR3 covers 13 residues. Complete variable domain (other parts from reference TRBV29-1 and TRBJ1-1): SAVISQKPSRDICQRGTSLTIQCQVDSQVTMMFWYRQQPGQSLTLIATANQGSEATYESGFVIDKFPISRPNLTFSTLTVSNMSPEDSSIYLCSVGRGGNTEAFFGQGTRLTVV.

This clone was seen repeatedly, ten times or more. The rearrangement joins TRBV15 to TRBJ2-1; 7 positions agree with TRBD1. With V trimmed by 8 bases and J by 3 bases, 7 bases remained unmatched. Looked up from germline, CDR1 is LNHNV and CDR2 is YYDKDF (reference sequence). There are 14 residues in the CDR3. CDR3: CATGRQGVYNEQFF. The CDR3 DNA reads TGTGCCACCGGTAGACAGGGTGTCTACAATGAGCAGTTCTTC. Using reference TRBV15 and TRBJ2-1 for the parts outside the CDR3, the full variable domain is DAMVIQNPRYQVTQFGKPVTLSCSQTLNHNVMYWYQQKSSQAPKLLFHYYDKDFNNEADTPDNFQSRRPNTSFCFLDIRSPGLGDTAMYLCATGRQGVYNEQFFGPGTRLTVL.